The 29 T cell receptor beta chains below come from one sample, sequenced in a study of CD8 T cells in Susac syndrome. Random hexamers were used to reverse transcribe an amount of roughly 0.5 to 1 ug RNA. One entry per CDR3 protein results from TCRdb running MiXCR on the immunoSEQ multiplex PCR reads. This table holds about 210,000 distinct CDR3 sequences, about 95% found once. Sequenced input: CD4+ T cells from PBMCs. These receptors all come from a human donor with Susac syndrome.

The chain links TRBV12-3 or TRBV12-4 to TRBJ1-1; D gene unclear. The CDR3 has 14 amino acids. Between the trimmed V and J ends, which lost 7 bases and 1 base, there was a span of 13 bases. The CDR3 DNA sequence: TGTGCCAGCACCTACGGTAGGCAGAACACTGAAGCTTTCTTT. This translates into CASTYGRQNTEAFF.

The rearrangement uses TRBV20-1 and TRBJ1-1; TRBD1 might be the D (6 bases). Germline CDR1 is DFQATT and CDR2 is SNEGSKA (reference sequence). The CDR3 runs 12 residues. Here the CDR3 reads CSLEGGSAEAFF. CDR3 nucleotides: TGCAGCCTAGAGGGGGGATCGGCTGAAGCTTTCTTT.

This clonotype was detected once. The rearrangement joins TRBV30 to TRBJ2-1; maybe TRBD1 (6 bases). V gave up 5 bases and J gave up 4 bases, with 15 bases separating them. Germline V gene lookup returns CDR1 GTSNPN and CDR2 SVGIG (reference sequence). The CDR3 loop spans 14 amino acids. Here the CDR3 DNA reads TGTGCCTGGGGAACCGGGACAAGGTACAATGAGCAGTTCTTC. This sequence encodes CAWGTGTRYNEQFF.

The rearrangement links TRBV29-1 to TRBJ1-1; a possible D gene is TRBD1 (5 bases). Germline V CDR1 and CDR2: SQVTM, ANQGSEA. The V end was cut by 6 bases, the J end by 4 bases, with 15 bases between. The CDR3 has 13 amino acids. The CDR3 reads CSVLTTGGTEAFF. For the CDR3, the DNA is TGCAGCGTACTTACGACGGGGGGCACTGAAGCTTTCTTT.

The CDR3 sequence: CSAQRNTGELFF. The CDR3 coding sequence is TGCAGTGCCCAGAGGAACACCGGGGAGCTGTTTTTT. V and J are TRBV20-1 and TRBJ2-2; D not certain. V gave up 6 bases and J gave up 1 base, with 6 bases separating them. The CDR3 runs to 12 residues. Per the germline V gene, CDR1 is DFQATT and CDR2 is SNEGSKA (reference sequence).

The chain couples TRBV12-3 or TRBV12-4 to TRBJ1-6; D is undetermined. The CDR3 has 14 amino acids. V was shortened by 1 base and J by 3 bases, with 4 bases between the two germline ends. The CDR3 here is CASSLELYNSPLHF. Here the CDR3 DNA reads TGTGCCAGCAGTTTAGAGCTCTATAATTCACCCCTCCACTTT.

The CDR3 nucleotides are TGCAGCGGGGTGCTAGCGAGCGAGCAGTACTTC. This encodes CSGVLASEQYF. The chain recombines TRBV20-1 with TRBJ2-7, with D possibly TRBD2 on 6 matching bases. Germline V gene sequence: CDR1 DFQATT, CDR2 SNEGSKA (reference sequence). This CDR3 comprises 11 residues.

This clonotype was seen only once. The CDR3 DNA reads TGCAGGGCACGACAGGAGGTCGGCACTGAAGCTTTCTTT. The encoded protein is CRARQEVGTEAFF. This sequence joins TRBV20-1 and TRBJ1-1; D is possibly TRBD1 (6 bases). In germline, CDR1 is DFQATT, CDR2 SNEGSKA (reference sequence). This CDR3 is built from 13 residues.

The rearrangement joins TRBV6-5 to TRBJ2-1; D tentatively fits TRBD1 or TRBD2 (5 bases each). The V end lost 7 bases, the J end lost 6 bases, and 16 bases lay between the germline ends. CDR3 length equals 14 residues. CDR1 MNHEY and CDR2 SVGAGI come from the germline V gene. CDR3 sequence (DNA): TGTGCCAGCACCCGGGGCGTTCCCGGCAATGAGCAGTTCTTC. As protein: CASTRGVPGNEQFF.

CDR3 sequence: CAMGGRLAGSSYNEQFF. The CDR3 nucleotides read TGTGCCATGGGGGGGCGACTAGCGGGGAGCTCCTACAATGAGCAGTTCTTC. This chain connects TRBV10-3 to TRBJ2-1, with 11 bases identical to TRBD2. Germline V CDR1 and CDR2: ENHRY, SYGVKD. The V and J ends lost 9 bases and 0 bases, in that order; junction bases with no gene match: 10. The CDR3 covers 17 residues.

V is TRBV18 and J is TRBJ2-1, with D perhaps TRBD2 (5 bases). Germline V gene lookup returns CDR1 KGHSH and CDR2 LQKENI. With 4 bases removed from V and 7 bases from J, the gap between germline ends came to 14 bases. There are 14 residues in the CDR3. The CDR3 DNA reads as TGTGCCAGCTCACTGGACTCCCGCAGGAATGAGCAGTTCTTC. Translating gives CASSLDSRRNEQFF.

The V and J genes are TRBV20-1 and TRBJ2-1, with 7 bases identical to TRBD2. The germline gives CDR1 DFQATT, CDR2 SNEGSKA (reference sequence). V dropped 0 bases and J dropped 6; count of bases not matched to a gene: 8. This CDR3 region has 15 residues. CDR3 loop: CSARDPSGAGNEQFF. The CDR3 nucleotides are TGCAGTGCTAGAGACCCCAGCGGGGCTGGCAATGAGCAGTTCTTC.

The rearrangement links TRBV24-1 to TRBJ2-2; TRBD1 matches 7 bases. J lost 4 bases, V lost 7 bases, and 2 bases had no gene match. Per germline, CDR1 KGHDR and CDR2 SFDVKD. This CDR3 region has 13 residues. The CDR3 reads CATRGQITGELFF. The CDR3 DNA reads as TGTGCCACCAGGGGACAGATCACCGGGGAGCTGTTTTTT.

This clonotype was seen just once. The chain's CDR3 is CAWSGQGAANEKLFF. The CDR3 coding sequence is TGTGCCTGGAGCGGACAGGGGGCGGCTAATGAAAAACTGTTTTTT. The rearrangement joins TRBV30 to TRBJ1-4, with TRBD1 matching 11 bases. The germline V gene encodes CDR1 GTSNPN and CDR2 SVGIG (reference sequence). CDR3 length: 15 amino acids. J lost 3 bases, V lost 3 bases, and 3 bases had no gene match.

V usage is TRBV28 and J usage is TRBJ2-1; D possibly corresponds to TRBD1 (6 bases). The CDR3 extends over 16 amino acids. V lost 2 bases, J lost 0 bases, and 11 bases lay in between. CDR1 is MDHEN, CDR2 SYDVKM, per germline. The CDR3 protein is CASSLNPRGSYNEQFF. CDR3 sequence (DNA): TGTGCCAGCAGTTTAAATCCCAGGGGCTCCTACAATGAGCAGTTCTTC.

The genes are TRBV7-9 and TRBJ2-5; 14 nucleotides line up with TRBD2. The CDR3 runs to 16 residues. V lost 8 bases, J lost 2 bases, and 7 bases stayed unmatched. Germline V lookup: CDR1 SEHNR, CDR2 FQNEAQ (reference sequence). The CDR3 DNA follows: TGTGCCAGCGACGTGGGACTAGCGGGGGTGCAAGAGACCCAGTACTTC. It specifies CASDVGLAGVQETQYF.

This chain connects TRBV20-1 to TRBJ1-5; 8 bases map to TRBD1. The CDR3 has 12 amino acids. Germline V lookup: CDR1 DFQATT, CDR2 SNEGSKA (reference sequence). V trimming: 7 bases; J trimming: 6 bases; junction bases outside the gene matches: 5. CDR3 sequence reads: CSVNRGTQPQHF. For the CDR3, the DNA is TGCAGTGTTAACAGGGGGACTCAGCCCCAGCATTTT.

The chain joins TRBV30 to TRBJ1-4, with D perhaps TRBD1 (6 bases). Trimming left V 5 bases short and J 6 bases short, with 16 bases between. The CDR3 runs 14 residues. Germline CDR1 GTSNPN, CDR2 SVGIG (reference sequence). The CDR3 sequence: CAWRPGQADEKLFF. The CDR3 nucleotides are TGTGCCTGGCGCCCGGGACAAGCGGATGAAAAACTGTTTTTT.

The V call is TRBV6-2 or TRBV6-3, the J call TRBJ1-1; 7 bases are shared with TRBD1. CDR1 is MNHEY, CDR2 SVGEGT, per germline. This CDR3 has 14 residues. V lost 6 bases, J lost 4 bases, and 8 bases stayed unmatched. The CDR3: CASSRGGASTEAFF. CDR3 nucleotide sequence: TGTGCCAGCAGCCGAGGGGGCGCGAGCACTGAAGCTTTCTTT.

CDR3 coding DNA: TGTGCCTGGAGTACGGAGGGTCCAGATACGCAGTATTTT. Translated, it gives CAWSTEGPDTQYF. The J gene is TRBJ2-3, the V gene TRBV30, with TRBD2 as a possible D gene (6 bases). The germline gives CDR1 GTSNPN, CDR2 SVGIG (reference sequence). CDR3 length: 13 amino acids. Deletions cut 2 bases from V and 4 bases from J, with 10 bases between.

The chain links TRBV27 to TRBJ2-7; 7 positions agree with TRBD1. The germline CDR1 and CDR2 sequences are MNHEY and SMNVEV (reference sequence). The CDR3 contains 14 residues. With V trimmed by 6 bases and J by 2 bases, 7 bases remained unmatched. CDR3 region: CASSYVGTAYEQYF. The CDR3 DNA sequence: TGTGCCAGCAGCTACGTAGGGACAGCCTACGAGCAGTACTTC.

V usage is TRBV5-4 and J usage is TRBJ2-4; unclear D gene. The CDR3 has 13 residues. Germline CDR1 SGHNT, CDR2 YYREEE (reference sequence). The ends were cut back, 0 bases at V and 5 bases at J, with 6 bases in the middle. The CDR3 nucleotides are TGTGCCAGCAGCTTGGATGACGAAAACATTCAGTACTTC. Amino acid sequence: CASSLDDENIQYF.

The chain uses TRBV7-2 and TRBJ2-7, with D perhaps being TRBD1 or TRBD2 (6 bases each). CDR1 is SGHTA, CDR2 FQGNSA, per germline. V lost 1 base, J lost 3 bases, and 16 bases lay in between. The CDR3 sequence is 16 residues long. CDR3 protein: CASSLDGPGAIYEQYF. In DNA, the CDR3 is TGTGCCAGCAGCTTAGACGGGCCGGGGGCTATCTACGAGCAGTACTTC.

The V call is TRBV11-2, the J call TRBJ1-2; D gene unclear. This CDR3 is 13 amino acids long. Germline-derived CDR1 and CDR2 are SGHAT and FQNNGV. The germline V and J ends were trimmed by 5 bases and 6 bases, with 13 bases remaining between them. CDR3 coding DNA: TGTGCCAGCAGCGAGAGCCCGGCTAATGGCTACACCTTC. Translation: CASSESPANGYTF.

The V call is TRBV7-6, the J call TRBJ2-1; 7 positions match TRBD1. The J segment lost 1 base and the V segment lost 2 bases, leaving 2 bases of the junction unmatched. Germline V lookup: CDR1 SGHVS, CDR2 FNYEAQ. The CDR3 consists of 15 residues. CDR3 sequence (DNA): TGTGCCAGCAGCTTATCGGGACAGTCCTACAATGAGCAGTTCTTC. Protein sequence: CASSLSGQSYNEQFF.

This clonotype was observed once. The V and J genes are TRBV28 and TRBJ1-1; D is possibly TRBD1 (5 bases). The CDR3 sequence is 16 residues long. With 6 bases removed from V and 4 bases from J, the gap between germline ends came to 21 bases. Germline lookup yields CDR1 MDHEN and CDR2 SYDVKM. This CDR3 is CASSSSRGRWGTEAFF. The CDR3 nucleotides read TGTGCCAGCAGCTCCTCGAGGGGACGGTGGGGCACTGAAGCTTTCTTT.

The sample holds one count of this clonotype. The V call is TRBV6-2 or TRBV6-3, the J call TRBJ2-6, with D possibly being TRBD1 (5 bases). The V and J ends lost 2 bases and 1 base respectively, with 6 bases between them. Germline V gene sequence: CDR1 MNHEY, CDR2 SVGEGT. The CDR3 has 15 amino acids. The DNA for the CDR3 is TGTGCCAGCAGTTACGCAGGGTCTGGGGCCAACGTCCTGACTTTC. Translated: CASSYAGSGANVLTF.

The rearrangement links TRBV9 to TRBJ1-1; the D is unclear. V gave up 4 bases and J gave up 1 base, with 14 bases separating them. The CDR3 spans 15 residues. Germline V gives CDR1 SGDLS, CDR2 YYNGEE. The CDR3 DNA is TGTGCCAGCAGCTCCGAAGGGAGACCGAACACTGAAGCTTTCTTT. This translates into CASSSEGRPNTEAFF.

This clonotype was counted a single time. The chain carries TRBV9 and TRBJ2-7; 10 nucleotides align to TRBD1. The CDR3 sequence is 14 residues long. CDR1 and CDR2 from the germline V gene are SGDLS and YYNGEE. Trimming took 3 bases from V and 6 from J; bases not matched to a gene: 6. The CDR3 protein is CASSAGQGSSEQYF. CDR3 coding DNA: TGTGCCAGCAGCGCGGGACAGGGGAGTAGCGAGCAGTACTTC.